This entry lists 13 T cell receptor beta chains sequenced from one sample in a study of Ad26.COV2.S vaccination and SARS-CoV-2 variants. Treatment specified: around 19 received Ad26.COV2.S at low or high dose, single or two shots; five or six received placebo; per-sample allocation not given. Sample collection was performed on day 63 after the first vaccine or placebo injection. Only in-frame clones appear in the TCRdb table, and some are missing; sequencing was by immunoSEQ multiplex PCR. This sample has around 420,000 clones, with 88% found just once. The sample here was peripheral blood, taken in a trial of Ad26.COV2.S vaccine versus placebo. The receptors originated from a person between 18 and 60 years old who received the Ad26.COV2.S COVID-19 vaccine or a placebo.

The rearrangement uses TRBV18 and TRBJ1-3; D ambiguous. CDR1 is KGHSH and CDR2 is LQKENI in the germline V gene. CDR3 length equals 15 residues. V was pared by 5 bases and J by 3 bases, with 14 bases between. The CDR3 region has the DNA TGTGCCAGCTCATCTCCCGACGCAGGTGGAAACACCATATATTTT. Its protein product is CASSSPDAGGNTIYF.

In DNA form, the CDR3 reads TGTGCCTCCAAACACGTAGCGGGGGGGCCAGGTGAGCAGTTCTTC. It translates to CASKHVAGGPGEQFF. The V gene is TRBV7-6, the J gene TRBJ2-1; 11 bases match TRBD2. J was trimmed by 9 bases and V by 11 bases; bases with no gene match: 15. Germline V gene sequence: CDR1 SGHVS, CDR2 FNYEAQ. The CDR3 has 15 residues.

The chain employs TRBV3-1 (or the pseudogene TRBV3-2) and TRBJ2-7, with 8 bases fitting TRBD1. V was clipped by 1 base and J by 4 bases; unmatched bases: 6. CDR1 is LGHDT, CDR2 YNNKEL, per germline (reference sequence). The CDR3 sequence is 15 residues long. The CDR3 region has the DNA TGTGCCAGCAGCCAAGGCCGACAGGGGAGTTACGAGCAGTACTTC. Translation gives CASSQGRQGSYEQYF.

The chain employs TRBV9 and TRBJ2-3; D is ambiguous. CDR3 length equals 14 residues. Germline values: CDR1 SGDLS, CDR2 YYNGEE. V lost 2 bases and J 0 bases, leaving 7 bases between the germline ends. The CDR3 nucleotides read TGTGCCAGCAGCGTCGCAGCGAGCACAGATACGCAGTATTTT. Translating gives CASSVAASTDTQYF.

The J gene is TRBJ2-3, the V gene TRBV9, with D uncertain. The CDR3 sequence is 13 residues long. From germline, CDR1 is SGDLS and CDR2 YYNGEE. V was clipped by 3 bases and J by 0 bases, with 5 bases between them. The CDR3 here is CASSALSTDTQYF. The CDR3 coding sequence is TGTGCCAGCAGCGCACTTAGCACAGATACGCAGTATTTT.

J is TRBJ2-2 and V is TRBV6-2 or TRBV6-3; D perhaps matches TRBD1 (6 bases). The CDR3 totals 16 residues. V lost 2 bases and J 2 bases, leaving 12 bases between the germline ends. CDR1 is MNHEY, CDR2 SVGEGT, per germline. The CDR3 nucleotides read TGTGCCAGCAGTTACGCCGCAGGGGAAAACACCGGGGAGCTGTTTTTT. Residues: CASSYAAGENTGELFF.

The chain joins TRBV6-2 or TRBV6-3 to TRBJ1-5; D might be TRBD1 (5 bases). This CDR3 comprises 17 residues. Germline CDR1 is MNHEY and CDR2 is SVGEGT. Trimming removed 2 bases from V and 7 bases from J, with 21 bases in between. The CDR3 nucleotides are TGTGCCAGCAGTTACCAGCGGGGGGACCCATTACAACAGCCCCAGCATTTT. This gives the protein CASSYQRGDPLQQPQHF.

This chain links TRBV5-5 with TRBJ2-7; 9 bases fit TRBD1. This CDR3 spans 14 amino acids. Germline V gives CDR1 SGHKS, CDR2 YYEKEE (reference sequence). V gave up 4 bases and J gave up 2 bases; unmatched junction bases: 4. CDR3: CASSPGQGPYEQYF. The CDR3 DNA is TGTGCCAGCAGCCCGGGACAGGGACCCTACGAGCAGTACTTC.

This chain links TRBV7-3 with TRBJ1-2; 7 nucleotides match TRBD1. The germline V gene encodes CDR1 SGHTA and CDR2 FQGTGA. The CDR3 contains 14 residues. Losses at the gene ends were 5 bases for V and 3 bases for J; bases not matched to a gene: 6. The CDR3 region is CASSIDRVDYGYTF. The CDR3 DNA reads TGTGCCAGCAGCATCGACAGGGTTGACTATGGCTACACCTTC.

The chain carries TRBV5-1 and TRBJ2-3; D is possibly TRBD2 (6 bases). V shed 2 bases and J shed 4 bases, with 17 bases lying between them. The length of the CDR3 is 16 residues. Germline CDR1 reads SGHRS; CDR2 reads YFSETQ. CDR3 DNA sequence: TGCGCCAGCAGCTTCTGGAAGTCGGGAGAGTCAGATACGCAGTATTTT. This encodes CASSFWKSGESDTQYF.

CDR3 nucleotides: TGTGCCAGCAGCCCCCGGCAGGGGTACCAAGAGACCCAGTACTTC. This translates into CASSPRQGYQETQYF. The J gene is TRBJ2-5, the V gene TRBV6-6, with D perhaps matching TRBD1 (6 bases). This CDR3 spans 15 amino acids. The germline V gene encodes CDR1 MNHNY and CDR2 SVGAGI (reference sequence). Between the trimmed V and J ends, which lost 6 bases and 0 bases, there was a span of 14 bases.

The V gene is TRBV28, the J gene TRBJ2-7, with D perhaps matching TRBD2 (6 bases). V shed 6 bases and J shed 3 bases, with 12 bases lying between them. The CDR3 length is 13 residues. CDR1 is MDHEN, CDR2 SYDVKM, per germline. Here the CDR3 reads CASRRDSYYEQYF. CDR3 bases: TGTGCCAGCAGACGGGACTCATACTACGAGCAGTACTTC.

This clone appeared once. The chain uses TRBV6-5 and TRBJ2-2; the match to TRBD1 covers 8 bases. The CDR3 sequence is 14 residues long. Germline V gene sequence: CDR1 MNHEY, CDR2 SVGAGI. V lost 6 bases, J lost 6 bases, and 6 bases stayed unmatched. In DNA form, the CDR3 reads TGTGCCAGCAGATCGGACAGGGAGGCCGGGGAGCTGTTTTTT. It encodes CASRSDREAGELFF.